These 13 T cell receptor beta chains were all obtained from the same sample, sequenced in a study of beta chain features in type 1 diabetes. Isolated RNA was reverse transcribed in full, so expressed TCRB transcripts were sequenced. TCRdb's table, derived via immunoSEQ multiplex PCR, lists solely in-frame clones and lacks some. The sample has some 270,000 clones, 7.5% to 9.5% seen once; the top ten hold about 0.93%. The sequencing input was central memory CD4+ T cells from blood. All receptors come from a woman younger than 35 in good health.

This clone was seen a few times. The chain's CDR3 is CASKTSGTANQPQHF. The CDR3 nucleotides are TGTGCCAGTAAAACCTCCGGGACAGCGAATCAGCCCCAGCATTTT. The chain couples TRBV19 to TRBJ1-5; the match to TRBD1 covers 7 bases. Germline CDR1 reads LNHDA; CDR2 reads SQIVND (reference sequence). V lost 7 bases and J lost 4; bases outside the gene matches: 10. This CDR3 spans 15 amino acids.

This chain links TRBV27 with TRBJ1-5, with 9 nucleotides matching TRBD1. The CDR3 has 16 residues. The germline V gene encodes CDR1 MNHEY and CDR2 SMNVEV (reference sequence). V was clipped by 5 bases and J by 0 bases; unmatched bases: 5. The CDR3 protein is CASSPWDRASNQPQHF. The CDR3 DNA reads TGTGCCAGCAGTCCCTGGGACAGGGCTAGCAATCAGCCCCAGCATTTT.

As regards this clone: Lacking the conserved final phenylalanine or tryptophan, this CDR3 likely reflects a read error. Because the CDR3's place on the DNA is in doubt, the DNA is left out and the CDR3 is given as listed by TCRdb. The CDR3: CASSLDRPSGGAFD. This chain uses TRBV5-6 with TRBJ2-7; TRBD2 is the table's D call and was not checked against the DNA. The CDR3 sequence runs 14 residues, both termini included. Germline CDR1 SGHDT, CDR2 YYEEEE.

V and J are TRBV2 and TRBJ1-2, with D uncertain. Trimming took 6 bases from V and 5 from J, leaving 13 bases between them. The germline CDR1 and CDR2 sequences are SNHLY and FYNNEI. CDR3 length equals 13 residues. CDR3 bases: TGTGCCAGCAGCCAACTCGGAACATATGGCTACACCTTC. Protein sequence: CASSQLGTYGYTF.

The sample holds many counts of this clone. This sequence joins TRBV4-2 and TRBJ2-3; TRBD2 matches at 14 bases. Germline CDR1 LGHNA, CDR2 YNFKEQ. The CDR3 runs 17 residues. Losses at the gene ends were 4 bases for V and 5 bases for J; bases not matched to a gene: 8. The CDR3 spells CASSRLAGGRRGDTQYF. CDR3 DNA: TGTGCCAGCAGCCGACTAGCGGGAGGGCGGCGTGGAGATACGCAGTATTTT.

This chain links TRBV6-6 with TRBJ1-5; the match to TRBD1 covers 7 bases. This CDR3 region has 14 residues. Germline V gene data show CDR1 as MNHNY and CDR2 as SVGAGI (reference sequence). Trimming cost V 6 bases and J 7 bases; bases outside gene matches: 9. The CDR3 loop reads CASSRQGVGQPQHF. CDR3 DNA sequence: TGTGCCAGCAGCCGGCAGGGGGTCGGCCAGCCCCAGCATTTT.

This clone was counted a few times. This chain links TRBV7-9 with TRBJ1-5; unclear D gene. CDR1 is SEHNR and CDR2 is FQNEAQ in the germline V gene (reference sequence). CDR3 length: 15 amino acids. V lost 0 bases and J 3 bases, leaving 9 bases between the germline ends. The CDR3 protein is CASSLASGNNQPQHF. The CDR3 region has the DNA TGTGCCAGCAGCTTAGCCTCAGGCAACAATCAGCCCCAGCATTTT.

The table lists this clone with a few counts. A read error is the likely source, as a far larger clone sits one nucleotide away. Other nucleotide sequences from this sample produce the same CDR3. The chain combines TRBV27 with TRBJ2-3; the D is unclear. Deletions cut 4 bases from V and 4 bases from J, with 6 bases between. Germline V gene sequence: CDR1 MNHEY, CDR2 SMNVEV (reference sequence). CDR3 size: 12 residues. The CDR3 sequence: CASSYGPDTQYF. For the CDR3, the DNA is TGTGCCAGCAGTTACGGTCCAGATACGCAGTATTTT.

The chain uses TRBV7-8 and TRBJ2-7; a weak D match, TRBD2 (5 bases). CDR3 size: 13 residues. CDR1 and CDR2 from the germline V gene are SGHVS and FQNEAQ. V shed 3 bases and J shed 5 bases, with 11 bases lying between them. CDR3 region: CASSFNGGNEQYV. The CDR3 coding sequence is TGTGCCAGCAGCTTTAATGGAGGAAACGAGCAGTACGTC.

On this clone: The same CDR3 is also encoded by other DNA sequences in this sample. The chain employs TRBV29-1 and TRBJ1-1; D uncertain. The germline gives CDR1 SQVTM, CDR2 ANQGSEA. V lost 5 bases and J 0 bases, leaving 7 bases between the germline ends. There are 12 residues in the CDR3. The CDR3 loop reads CSVRQVNTEAFF. The CDR3 DNA sequence: TGCAGCGTTCGTCAGGTGAACACTGAAGCTTTCTTT.

In its sample, this clone was seen many times. The J gene is TRBJ1-1, the V gene TRBV28; no definite D call. This CDR3 spans 11 amino acids. Germline CDR1 MDHEN, CDR2 SYDVKM. The V and J ends lost 7 bases and 5 bases respectively, with 8 bases between them. CDR3 amino acids: CASIMYTEAFF. DNA for the CDR3: TGTGCCAGCATAATGTATACTGAAGCTTTCTTT.

This clone appeared many times. The V call is TRBV7-2, the J call TRBJ2-1; no reliable D call. The CDR3 extends over 11 amino acids. Germline-derived CDR1 and CDR2 are SGHTA and FQGNSA. Trimming stripped 2 bases from V and 8 bases from J, with 4 bases between. The CDR3, as DNA: TGTGCCAGCAGCTTATCCCATGAGCAGTTCTTC. Translating gives CASSLSHEQFF.

V and J are TRBV19 and TRBJ1-5, with D tentatively TRBD1 (6 bases). The CDR3 length is 13 residues. Trimming took off 4 bases at V and 6 bases at J, with 10 bases between the two ends. Germline CDR1 and CDR2: LNHDA and SQIVND (reference sequence). The CDR3 here is CASSRGRGQPQHF. CDR3 nucleotides: TGTGCCAGTAGTAGGGGCAGGGGTCAGCCCCAGCATTTT.